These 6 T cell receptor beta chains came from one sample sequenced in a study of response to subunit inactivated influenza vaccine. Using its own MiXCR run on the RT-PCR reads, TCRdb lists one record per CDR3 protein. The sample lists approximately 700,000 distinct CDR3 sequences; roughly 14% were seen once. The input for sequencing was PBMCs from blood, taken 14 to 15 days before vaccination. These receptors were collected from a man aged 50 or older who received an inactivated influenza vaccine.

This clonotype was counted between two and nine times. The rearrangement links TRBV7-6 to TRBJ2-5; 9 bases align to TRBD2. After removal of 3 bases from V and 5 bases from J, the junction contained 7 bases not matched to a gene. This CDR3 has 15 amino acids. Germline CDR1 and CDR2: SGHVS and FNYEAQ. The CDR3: CASSFAGGRSETQYF. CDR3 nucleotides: TGTGCCAGCAGCTTTGCGGGGGGGCGATCGGAGACCCAGTACTTC.

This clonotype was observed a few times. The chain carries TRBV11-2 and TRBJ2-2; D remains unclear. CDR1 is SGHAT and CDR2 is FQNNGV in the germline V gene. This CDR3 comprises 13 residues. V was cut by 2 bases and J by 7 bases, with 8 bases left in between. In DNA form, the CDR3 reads TGTGCCAGCAGCTTAAAGTATGGCGGGGAGCTGTTTTTT. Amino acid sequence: CASSLKYGGELFF.

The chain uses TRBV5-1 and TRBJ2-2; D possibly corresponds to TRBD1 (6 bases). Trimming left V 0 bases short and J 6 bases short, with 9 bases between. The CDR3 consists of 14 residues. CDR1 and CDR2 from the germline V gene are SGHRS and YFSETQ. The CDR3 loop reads CASSLVRGAGELFF. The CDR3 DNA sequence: TGCGCCAGCAGCTTGGTCAGGGGAGCCGGGGAGCTGTTTTTT.

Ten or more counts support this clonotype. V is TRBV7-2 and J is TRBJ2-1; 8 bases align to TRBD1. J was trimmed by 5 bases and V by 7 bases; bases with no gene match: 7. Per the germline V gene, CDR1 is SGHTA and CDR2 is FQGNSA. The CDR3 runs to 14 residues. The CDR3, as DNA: TGTGCCAGCAACAACAGGGGGATCGACAATGAGCAGTTCTTC. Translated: CASNNRGIDNEQFF.

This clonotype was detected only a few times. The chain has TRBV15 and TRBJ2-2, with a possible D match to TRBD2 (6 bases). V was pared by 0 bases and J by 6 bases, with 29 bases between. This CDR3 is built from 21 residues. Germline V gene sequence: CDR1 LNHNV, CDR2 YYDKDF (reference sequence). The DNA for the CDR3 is TGTGCCACCAGCAGAGAGTCGGCCGGGAGATTAGCCGGTGAGGGGCCCGGGGAGCTGTTTTTT. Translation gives CATSRESAGRLAGEGPGELFF.

The CDR3 loop is CASSLGGGREGTQYF. Written as DNA, the CDR3 is TGCGCCAGCAGCTTGGGAGGCGGGAGAGAGGGGACCCAGTACTTC. The chain joins TRBV5-1 to TRBJ2-5; 7 bases agree with TRBD2. Trimming removed 0 bases from V and 7 bases from J; junction bases left unmatched: 9. Germline V gene lookup returns CDR1 SGHRS and CDR2 YFSETQ. The CDR3 covers 15 residues.